These T cell receptor beta chains were read from a single sample in a study of tumor-infiltrating lymphocytes in primary liver carcinoma. TCRdb re-called the multiplex PCR reads through MiXCR, storing one row per CDR3 protein. The sample lists around 21,000 distinct CDR3 sequences; roughly 72% were seen once. Sequencing was performed on liver tumor tissue from sampling region 1. Every receptor here comes from a man aged 35 to 55 with primary liver carcinoma and hepatitis B virus infection. The CDR3 runs from the conserved cysteine through the conserved F or W. The order of the fields is V gene, clone size, D gene, J gene, CDR3 protein, CDR3 DNA. D genes are given only for firm matches. Rows may omit the clone size; those that give it use once, few, many or a size class.

>TRBV29-1|.|.|TRBJ2-1
CSVDGVAGGFHNEKFF
TGCAGCGTTGACGGGGTAGCAGGAGGGTTCCACAACGAGAAGTTCTTC
>TRBV27|many|.|TRBJ2-3
CASRASQARNTQYF
TGTGCCAGCAGGGCGAGCCAGGCCAGAAATACGCAGTATTTT
>TRBV20-1|.|TRBD2|TRBJ2-1
CSALGLAEVYNEQFF
TGCAGTGCTTTGGGACTAGCGGAGGTCTACAATGAGCAGTTCTTC
>TRBV5-1|.|TRBD2|TRBJ2-2
CASSSPGLADDELFF
TGCGCCAGCAGCTCTCCGGGACTAGCGGACGATGAGCTGTTTTTT
>TRBV7-8|.|.|TRBJ2-7
CASSFESAYVQYF
TGTGCCAGCAGCTTTGAGTCCGCCTACGTGCAGTACTTC
>TRBV7-8|few|.|TRBJ1-2
CAGSTSDYGYTF
TGTGCCGGCAGCACCTCCGACTATGGCTACACCTTC
>TRBV24-1|.|.|TRBJ2-1
CAASERVVGVRNEQFF
TGTGCCGCCAGTGAAAGGGTAGTGGGAGTACGGAATGAGCAGTTCTTC
>TRBV4-1|.|.|TRBJ1-6
CASSHHIHEADSPLHF
TGCGCCAGCAGCCATCACATACATGAGGCGGATTCACCCCTCCACTTT
>TRBV20-1|.|TRBD1|TRBJ2-2
CSARVQGITVELFF
TGCAGTGCAAGAGTACAGGGGATCACCGTGGAGCTGTTCTTT
>TRBV14|.|.|TRBJ2-2
CAGSRRRTGLTGELFF
TGTGCCGGCAGCCGCAGAAGGACGGGACTCACCGGGGAGCTGTTTTTT
>TRBV6-5|medium-sized|TRBD2|TRBJ2-1
CASSSPRGRAFYEQFF
TGTGCCAGCAGTTCCCCTAGAGGGAGGGCCTTTTACGAGCAGTTCTTC
>TRBV20-1|many|TRBD2|TRBJ2-1
CSAGTSGSLGYNEQFF
TGCAGTGCGGGGACTAGCGGGAGCCTTGGGTACAATGAGCAGTTCTTC
>TRBV6-1|once|.|TRBJ2-7
CASSEACQGWNDQYF
TGTGCCAGCAGTGAAGCATGTCAAGGGTGGAACGATCAGTACTTC
>TRBV6-5|.|.|TRBJ2-6
CVSTEWGTNVLSF
TGTGTCAGCACAGAGTGGGGGACCAACGTCCTGAGTTTC
>TRBV11-2|.|.|TRBJ2-1
CASSLYRLVSGLFF
TGTGCCAGCAGCCTATACCGGCTAGTTAGTGGGCTGTTCTTC
>TRBV11-2|.|.|TRBJ1-1
CASSPSRELVNTEVFF
TGTGCCAGTAGCCCATCCAGGGAGTTGGTGAACACTGAAGTTTTCTTT